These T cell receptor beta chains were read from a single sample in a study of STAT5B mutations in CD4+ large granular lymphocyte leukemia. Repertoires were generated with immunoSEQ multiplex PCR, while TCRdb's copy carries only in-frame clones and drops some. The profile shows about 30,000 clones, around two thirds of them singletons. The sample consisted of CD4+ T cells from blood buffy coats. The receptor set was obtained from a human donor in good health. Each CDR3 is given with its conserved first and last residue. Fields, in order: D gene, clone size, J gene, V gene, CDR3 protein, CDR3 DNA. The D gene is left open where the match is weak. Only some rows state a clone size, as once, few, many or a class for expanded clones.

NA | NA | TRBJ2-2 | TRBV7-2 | CASSLAGVYTGELFF | TGTGCCAGCAGCTTAGCCGGGGTGTACACCGGGGAGCTGTTTTTT
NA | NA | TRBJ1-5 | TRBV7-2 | CASSQKVGENQPQHF | TGTGCCAGCAGCCAGAAGGTCGGGGAAAATCAGCCCCAGCATTTT
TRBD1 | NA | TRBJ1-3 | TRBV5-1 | CASSTTGQGNTIYF | TGCGCCAGCAGCACTACGGGACAGGGGAACACCATATATTTT
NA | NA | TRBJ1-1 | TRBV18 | CASSPLEQGLAFF | TGTGCCAGCTCACCTCTGGAGCAGGGACTAGCTTTCTTT
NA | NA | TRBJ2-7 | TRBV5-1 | CASSLQGLSYEQYF | TGCGCCAGCAGCTTACAGGGTCTCTCCTACGAGCAGTACTTC
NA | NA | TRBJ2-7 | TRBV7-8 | CASSHDRSSYEQYF | TGTGCCAGCAGCCACGACAGGTCCTCCTACGAGCAGTACTTC
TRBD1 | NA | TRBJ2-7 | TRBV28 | CASSRGQGIRYEQYF | TGTGCCAGCAGCCGGGGACAGGGTATTCGTTACGAGCAGTACTTC
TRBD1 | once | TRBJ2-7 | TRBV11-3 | CASSRTGGYEQYF | TGTGCCAGCAGCCGGACAGGGGGCTACGAGCAGTACTTC
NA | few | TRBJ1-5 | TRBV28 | CASSVISGSNQPQHF | TGTGCCAGCAGCGTAATATCCGGTAGCAATCAGCCCCAGCATTTT
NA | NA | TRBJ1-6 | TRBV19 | CASSMTRDSSSYNSPLHF | TGTGCCAGTAGTATGACCAGGGACTCGAGCTCCTATAATTCACCCCTCCACTTT
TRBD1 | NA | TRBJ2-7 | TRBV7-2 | CASSSTGALGQYF | TGTGCCAGCAGCTCAACAGGGGCCTTGGGGCAGTACTTC
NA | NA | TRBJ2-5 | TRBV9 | CASSNPGHQLGDGTQYF | TGTGCCAGCAGCAACCCGGGACACCAGTTGGGCGATGGGACCCAGTACTTC
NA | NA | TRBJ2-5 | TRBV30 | CAWSVTSETQYF | TGTGCCTGGAGTGTAACATCAGAGACCCAGTACTTC
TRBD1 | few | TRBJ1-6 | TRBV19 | CASTQTGGNSPLHF | TGTGCCAGTACCCAAACAGGGGGCAATTCACCCCTCCACTTT
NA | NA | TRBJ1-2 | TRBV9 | CASSVNPGGLHFANSYGYTF | TGTGCCAGCAGCGTAAATCCGGGGGGCCTACACTTCGCTAACAGCTATGGCTACACCTTC
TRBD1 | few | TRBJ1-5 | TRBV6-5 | CASSTSGGGQPQHF | TGTGCCAGCAGCACTTCAGGGGGCGGGCAGCCCCAGCATTTT
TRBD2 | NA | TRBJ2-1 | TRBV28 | CASSLAGDRSQFF | TGTGCCAGCAGTTTAGCGGGGGACCGCTCCCAGTTCTTC
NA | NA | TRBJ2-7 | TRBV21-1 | CASLRRKQYF | TGTGCCAGCCTCCGACGGAAGCAGTACTTC
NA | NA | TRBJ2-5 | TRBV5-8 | CASSLKETQYF | TGTGCCAGCAGCTTGAAAGAGACCCAGTACTTC
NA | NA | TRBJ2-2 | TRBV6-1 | CASSEGDTGELFF | TGTGCCAGCAGTGAAGGGGACACCGGGGAGCTGTTTTTT
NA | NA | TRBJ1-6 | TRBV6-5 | CASSYRGRAVSPLHF | TGTGCCAGCAGTTACAGGGGAAGAGCGGTTTCACCCCTCCACTTT
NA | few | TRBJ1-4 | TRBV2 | CASKPPTNEKLFF | TGTGCCAGCAAGCCCCCAACTAATGAAAAACTGTTTTTT
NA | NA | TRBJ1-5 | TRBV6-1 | CASSEGVGLRPQHF | TGTGCCAGCAGTGAAGGGGTAGGGCTTCGGCCCCAGCATTTT
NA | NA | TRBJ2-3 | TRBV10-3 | CAISEWNGGPTDTQYF | TGTGCCATCAGTGAATGGAACGGGGGCCCCACAGATACGCAGTATTTT
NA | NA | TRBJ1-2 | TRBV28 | CASSLIFAPGYTF | TGTGCCAGCAGTTTAATTTTCGCGCCGGGCTACACCTTC
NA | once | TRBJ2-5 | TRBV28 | CASSVTGKQETQYF | TGTGCCAGCAGTGTAACAGGGAAACAAGAGACCCAGTACTTC
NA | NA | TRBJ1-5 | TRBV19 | CASSIDRGGMPQHF | TGTGCCAGTAGTATAGATCGGGGGGGAATGCCCCAGCATTTT
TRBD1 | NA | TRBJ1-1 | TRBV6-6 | CASSPLEQGAKAFF | TGTGCCAGCAGTCCGCTAGAACAGGGGGCGAAAGCTTTCTTT
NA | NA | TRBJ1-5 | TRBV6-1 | CASRGPGNQPQHF | TGTGCCAGCAGGGGGCCTGGCAATCAGCCCCAGCATTTT
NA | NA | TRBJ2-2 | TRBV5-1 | CASSVRGAISTGELFF | TGCGCCAGCAGCGTGAGAGGGGCGATTTCCACCGGGGAGCTGTTTTTT
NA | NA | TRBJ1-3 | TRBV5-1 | CASSLTLMGPSGNTIYF | TGCGCCAGCAGCTTGACACTAATGGGCCCTTCTGGAAACACCATATATTTT
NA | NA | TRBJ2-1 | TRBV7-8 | CASSLATNLGSYNEQFF | TGTGCCAGCAGCTTAGCTACCAATTTGGGGTCCTACAATGAGCAGTTCTTC
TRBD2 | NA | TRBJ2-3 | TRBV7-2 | CASSPLTSGGLTDTQYF | TGTGCCAGCAGCCCACTGACTAGCGGGGGCCTCACAGATACGCAGTATTTT
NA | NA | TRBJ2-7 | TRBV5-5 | CASSTLTRDEQYF | TGTGCCAGCAGCACCTTGACACGCGACGAGCAGTACTTC
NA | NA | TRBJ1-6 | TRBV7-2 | CASSYSGAYSDPHF | TGTGCCAGCAGTTACTCCGGGGCCTATTCAGACCCCCACTTT
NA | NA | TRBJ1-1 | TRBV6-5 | CASSYPDRNTEAFF | TGTGCCAGCAGTTACCCGGACAGGAACACTGAAGCTTTCTTT
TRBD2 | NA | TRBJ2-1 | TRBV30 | CAWSVVLQRGFTYNEQFF | TGTGCCTGGAGTGTAGTTTTACAGCGGGGGTTTACCTACAATGAGCAGTTCTTC
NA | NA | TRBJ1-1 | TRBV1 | CTSTRAGTMNTEAFF | TGCACCAGCACACGCGCCGGGACAATGAACACTGAAGCTTTCTTT
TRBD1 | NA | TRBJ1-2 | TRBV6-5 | CASSEGTGVGYTF | TGTGCCAGCAGTGAAGGGACAGGGGTGGGCTACACCTTC
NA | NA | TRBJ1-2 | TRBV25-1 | CASSDSYYGYTF | TGTGCCAGCAGTGACAGCTACTATGGCTACACCTTC
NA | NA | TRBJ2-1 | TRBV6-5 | CASSYSASYNEQFF | TGTGCCAGCAGTTACTCGGCATCCTACAATGAGCAGTTCTTC
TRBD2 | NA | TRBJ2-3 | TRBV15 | CATSGRMGGSTDTQYF | TGTGCCACCAGCGGTCGAATGGGGGGGTCTACAGATACGCAGTATTTT
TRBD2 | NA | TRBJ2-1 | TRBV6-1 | CASSETTSGGGKFF | TGTGCCAGCAGTGAAACAACTAGCGGGGGGGGGAAGTTCTTC
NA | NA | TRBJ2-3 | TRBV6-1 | CASSEPQPGTWRPDTQYF | TGTGCCAGCAGTGAACCCCAGCCCGGGACGTGGAGACCAGATACGCAGTATTTT
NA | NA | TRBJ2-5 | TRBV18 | CASSSGNQETQYF | TGTGCCAGCTCCTCAGGGAACCAAGAGACCCAGTACTTC
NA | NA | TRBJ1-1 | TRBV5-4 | CASSLTSRVNTEAFF | TGTGCCAGCAGCCTAACCTCCAGGGTTAACACTGAAGCTTTCTTT
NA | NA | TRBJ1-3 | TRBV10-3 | CAISESIGGRNTIYF | TGTGCCATCAGTGAGTCAATAGGGGGAAGAAACACCATATATTTT
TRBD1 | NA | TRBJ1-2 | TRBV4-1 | CASSLPGGAGYGYTF | TGCGCCAGCAGCCTACCAGGGGGGGCGGGGTATGGCTACACCTTC
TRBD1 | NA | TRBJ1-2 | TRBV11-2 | CASSSRDRGEGYTF | TGTGCCAGCAGCTCCCGGGACAGGGGAGAGGGCTACACCTTC
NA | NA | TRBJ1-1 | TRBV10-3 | CAISAEGGPMNTEAFF | TGTGCCATCAGTGCGGAGGGGGGGCCGATGAACACTGAAGCTTTCTTT
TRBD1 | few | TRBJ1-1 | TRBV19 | CASSASTGGQSEAFF | TGTGCCAGTAGTGCAAGCACAGGGGGCCAGTCTGAAGCTTTCTTT
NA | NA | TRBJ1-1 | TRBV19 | CASSADGDTEAFF | TGTGCCAGTAGTGCCGACGGGGACACTGAAGCTTTCTTT
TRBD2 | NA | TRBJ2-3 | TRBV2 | CASSAGTSGPSDTQYF | TGTGCCAGCAGCGCCGGGACTAGCGGGCCTTCAGATACGCAGTATTTT
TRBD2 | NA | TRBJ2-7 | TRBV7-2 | CASSLAGGLYEQYF | TGTGCCAGCAGTTTAGCGGGGGGGCTGTACGAGCAGTACTTC
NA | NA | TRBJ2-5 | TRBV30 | CAWSGEETQYF | TGTGCCTGGAGTGGCGAGGAGACCCAGTACTTC